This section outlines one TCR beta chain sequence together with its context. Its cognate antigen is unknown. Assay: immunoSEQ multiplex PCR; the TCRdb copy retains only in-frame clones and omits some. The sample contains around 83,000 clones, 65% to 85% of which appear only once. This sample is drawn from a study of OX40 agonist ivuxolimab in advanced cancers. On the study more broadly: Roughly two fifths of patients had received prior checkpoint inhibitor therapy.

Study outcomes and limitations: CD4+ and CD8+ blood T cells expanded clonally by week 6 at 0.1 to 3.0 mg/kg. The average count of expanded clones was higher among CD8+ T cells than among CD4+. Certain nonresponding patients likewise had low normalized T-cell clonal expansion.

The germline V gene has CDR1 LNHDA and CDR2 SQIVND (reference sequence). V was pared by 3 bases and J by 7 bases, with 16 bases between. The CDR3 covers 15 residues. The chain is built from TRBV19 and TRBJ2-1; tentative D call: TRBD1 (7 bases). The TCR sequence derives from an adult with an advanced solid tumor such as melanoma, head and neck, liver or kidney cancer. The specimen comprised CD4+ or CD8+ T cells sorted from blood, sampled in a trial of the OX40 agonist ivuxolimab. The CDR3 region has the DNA TGTGCCAGTAGTATCCCTGGGCAGGGGGGTAATGAGCAGTTCTTC. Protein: CASSIPGQGGNEQFF.